This TCR beta chain was sequenced during a study of T cells in Graves' hyperthyroidism and ophthalmopathy. The source material, RNA transcripts, was used to amplify TCR beta CDR3 regions. TCR CDR3 regions were first amplified by RT-PCR with HTBI primers. One entry per CDR3 protein results from TCRdb running MiXCR on the multiplex PCR reads. This sample has around 690,000 distinct CDR3 sequences; approximately 15% occur once, and the top ten carry roughly a sixth. The CDR3 is made up of 15 amino acids. V lost 5 bases to trimming and J lost 2 bases; unmatched junction nucleotides: 7. Per germline, CDR1 MDHEN and CDR2 SYDVKM. The authors obtained PBMCs from roughly 9.7 ml of fresh peripheral blood.

The material sequenced was blood. V gene TRBV28 combines with J gene TRBJ2-7; TRBD2 aligns across 9 bases. The receptor was derived from a man in his fifties with Graves' hyperthyroidism. This chain's CDR3 is CASSLRTSEAYEQYF. DNA of the CDR3: TGTGCCAGCAGTCTCAGGACTAGCGAAGCCTACGAGCAGTACTTC.